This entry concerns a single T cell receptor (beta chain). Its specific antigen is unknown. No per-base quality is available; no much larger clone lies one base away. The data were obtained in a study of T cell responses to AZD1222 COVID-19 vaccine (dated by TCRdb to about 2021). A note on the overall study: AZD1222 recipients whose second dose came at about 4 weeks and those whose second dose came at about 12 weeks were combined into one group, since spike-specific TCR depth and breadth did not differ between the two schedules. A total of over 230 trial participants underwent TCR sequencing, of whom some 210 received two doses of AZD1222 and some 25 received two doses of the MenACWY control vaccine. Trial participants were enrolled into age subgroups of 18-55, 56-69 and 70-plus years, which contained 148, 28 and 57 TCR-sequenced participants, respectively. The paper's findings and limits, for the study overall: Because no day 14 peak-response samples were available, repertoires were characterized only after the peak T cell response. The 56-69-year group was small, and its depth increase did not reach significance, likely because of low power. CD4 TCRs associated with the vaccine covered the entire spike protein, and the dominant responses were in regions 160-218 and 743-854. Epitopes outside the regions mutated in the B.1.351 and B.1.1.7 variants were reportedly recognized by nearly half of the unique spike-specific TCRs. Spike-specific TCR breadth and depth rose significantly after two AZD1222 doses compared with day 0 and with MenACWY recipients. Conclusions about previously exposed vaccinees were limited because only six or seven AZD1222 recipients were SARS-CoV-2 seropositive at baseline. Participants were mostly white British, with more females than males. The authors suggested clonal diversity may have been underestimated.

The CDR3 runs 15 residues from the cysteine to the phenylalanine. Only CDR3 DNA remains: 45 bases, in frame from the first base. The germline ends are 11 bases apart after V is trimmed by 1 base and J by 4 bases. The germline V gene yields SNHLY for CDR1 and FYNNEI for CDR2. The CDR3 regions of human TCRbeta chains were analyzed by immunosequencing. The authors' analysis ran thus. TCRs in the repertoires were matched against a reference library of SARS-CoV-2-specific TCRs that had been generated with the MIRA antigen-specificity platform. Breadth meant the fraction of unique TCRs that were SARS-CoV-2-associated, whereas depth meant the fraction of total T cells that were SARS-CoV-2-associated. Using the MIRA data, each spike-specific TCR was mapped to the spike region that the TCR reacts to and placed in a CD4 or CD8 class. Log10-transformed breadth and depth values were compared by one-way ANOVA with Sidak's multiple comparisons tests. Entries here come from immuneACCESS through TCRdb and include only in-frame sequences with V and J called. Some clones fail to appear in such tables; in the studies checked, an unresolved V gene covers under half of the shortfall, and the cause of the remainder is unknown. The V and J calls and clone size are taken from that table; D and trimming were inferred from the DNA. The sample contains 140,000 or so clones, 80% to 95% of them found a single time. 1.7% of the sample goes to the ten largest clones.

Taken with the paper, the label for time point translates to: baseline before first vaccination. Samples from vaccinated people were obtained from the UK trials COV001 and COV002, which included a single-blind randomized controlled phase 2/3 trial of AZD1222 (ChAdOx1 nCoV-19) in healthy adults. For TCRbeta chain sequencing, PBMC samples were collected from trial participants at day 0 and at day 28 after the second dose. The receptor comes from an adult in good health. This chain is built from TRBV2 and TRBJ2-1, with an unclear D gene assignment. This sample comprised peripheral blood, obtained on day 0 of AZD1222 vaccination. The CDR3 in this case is CASSEESILYNEQFF. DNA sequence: TGTGCCAGCAGTGAAGAGTCGATTCTATACAATGAGCAGTTCTTC.